These 20 T cell receptor beta chains came from one sample sequenced in a study of esophageal squamous cell carcinoma under preoperative chemotherapy. TCRdb reprocessed the PCR reads via MiXCR and lists one record per CDR3 protein. The sample shows some 10,000 distinct CDR3 sequences, around 48% of them seen only once. The time point was: after preoperative PTX-NDP chemotherapy. Sampling was performed from a patient given preoperative chemotherapy. Every receptor here comes from a human donor with esophageal squamous cell carcinoma. The donor label of this sample is uncertain.

This clonotype qualifies as medium-sized. The chain has TRBV7-8 and TRBJ2-5; D gene unclear. Germline lookup yields CDR1 SGHVS and CDR2 FQNEAQ. The CDR3 is made up of 13 amino acids. V was shortened by 5 bases and J by 2 bases, with 9 bases between the two germline ends. The CDR3 bases are TGTGCCAGCAGCCGGACGATACAAGAGACCCAGTACTTC. This codes for CASSRTIQETQYF.

V and J are TRBV6-1 and TRBJ2-3; 9 positions agree with TRBD1. This CDR3 is 15 amino acids long. In germline, CDR1 is MNHNS, CDR2 SASEGT. V shed 4 bases and J 6 bases; nucleotides not matched to a gene: 8. The DNA of the CDR3 is TGTGCCAGCAGTGGGAACAGGGGGCTTTTGGATACGCAGTATTTT. It translates to CASSGNRGLLDTQYF.

Worth noting for this clonotype: At one of its ends the junction is not consistent with the germline gene, which may arise from a read error. The chain uses TRBV6-1 and TRBJ2-1; 7 nucleotides line up with TRBD1. CDR3 length: 13 amino acids. The germline gives CDR1 MNHNS, CDR2 SASEGT. CDR3 nucleotides: TGTGCCAGCAGTCGGGACAGTCAGTACGAGGAGTACTTC. Its protein is CASSRDSQYEEYF.

The genes are TRBV12-3 or TRBV12-4 and TRBJ2-3; a weak D match, TRBD2 (5 bases). The end of the DNA fits TRBJ2-7 better, so the J call may be wrong. CDR3 length: 14 amino acids. The CDR3 loop is CASSISPSKDTQYF. CDR3 coding DNA: TGTGCCAGCAGTATTAGTCCTAGCAAAGATACGCAGTACTTC.

This chain connects TRBV7-8 to TRBJ2-4; tentative D call: TRBD2 (6 bases). The last part of the DNA fits TRBJ2-5 better; the J call may be wrong. The CDR3 is made up of 14 amino acids. From germline, CDR1 is SGHVS and CDR2 FQNEAQ. CDR3 sequence reads: CAGSGRGKRETQYF. DNA of the CDR3: TGTGCGGGCAGCGGGCGCGGTAAACGAGAGACCCAGTACTTC.

This clonotype was counted at least ten times. This chain joins TRBV6-1 and TRBJ2-5; TRBD1 is a possible D gene (6 bases). The J call may be wrong; the DNA end is better matched by TRBJ2-7. There are 14 residues in the CDR3. Looked up from germline, CDR1 is MNHNS and CDR2 is SASEGT. As DNA, the CDR3 is TGTGCCAGCAGACCAGGGGATTTAAGGTACGAGCAGTACTTC. Encoded protein: CASRPGDLRYEQYF.

For this clonotype: The germline gene is not matched at one end of the junction; a read error may be the cause. CDR3 region: CASRGPGVKNTQYF. The CDR3 DNA reads as TGTGCCAGCAGGGGGCCGGGAGTCAAAAACACGCAGTATTTC. This rearrangement joins TRBV6-1 to TRBJ2-3; possibly TRBD2 for D (6 bases). The germline gives CDR1 MNHNS, CDR2 SASEGT. The CDR3 contains 14 residues.

A single count supports this clonotype. As the CDR3 is not closed by the conserved phenylalanine or tryptophan, this likely results from a read error. V is TRBV10-1 and J is TRBJ2-1; 11 nucleotides agree with TRBD2. The closer fit of TRBJ2-5 to the DNA end suggests the J call may be wrong. Germline CDR1 is WNHNN and CDR2 is SYGVQD (reference sequence). This CDR3 contains 16 residues. In DNA, the CDR3 is TGCGCCAGCAGTCCCGGGACTAGCGGAGGTGGAGAGACCCAGTACTCC. It encodes CASSPGTSGGGETQYS.

This clonotype was observed a single time. This chain uses TRBV6-1 with TRBJ2-2, with a weak D call TRBD1 (5 bases). The DNA end is more similar to TRBJ2-3, so the J call may be wrong. Per the germline V gene, CDR1 is MNHNS and CDR2 is SASEGT. The CDR3 length is 16 residues. CDR3 region: CASSEGDSANTEKQYF. The CDR3 DNA is TGTGCCAGCAGTGAAGGTGACAGTGCCAACACCGAGAAGCAGTATTTT.

The rearrangement uses TRBV11-2 and TRBJ2-5, with D unresolved. The CDR3 is 13 amino acids. Trimming left V 3 bases short and J 11 bases short, with 16 bases between. Per germline, CDR1 SGHAT and CDR2 FQNNGV. CDR3 residues: CASSFSRNNEQYF. The CDR3 coding sequence is TGTGCCAGCAGCTTCTCTAGAAACAATGAGCAGTACTTC.

This clonotype qualifies as medium-sized. The CDR3 reads CASSHDLAPGRNSFSSYNEQFF. DNA for the CDR3: TGCGCCAGCAGCCACGATTTGGCCCCAGGTCGGAACTCCTTTAGCTCCTACAATGAGCAGTTCTTC. J is TRBJ2-1 and V is TRBV4-1; D unclear. Germline values: CDR1 MGHRA, CDR2 YSYEKL. The ends were cut back, 3 bases at V and 0 bases at J, with 30 bases in the middle. The CDR3 is made up of 22 amino acids.

V gene TRBV6-1 combines with J gene TRBJ2-1; 7 bases fit TRBD2. V lost 6 bases, J lost 3 bases, and 5 bases stayed unmatched. From germline, CDR1 is MNHNS and CDR2 SASEGT. This CDR3 region has 14 residues. CDR3 sequence reads: CASSASGYYNEQFF. In DNA form, the CDR3 reads TGTGCCAGCAGCGCTAGCGGATACTACAATGAGCAGTTCTTC.

This clonotype was seen at least ten times. The chain couples TRBV7-3 to TRBJ2-3, with D hard to call. The V end was cut by 3 bases, the J end by 5 bases, with 9 bases between. CDR3 length: 13 amino acids. Germline V gene data show CDR1 as SGHTA and CDR2 as FQGTGA. CDR3 loop: CASSLGFGDTQYF. DNA of the CDR3: TGTGCCAGCAGCTTGGGCTTTGGAGATACGCAGTATTTT.

Only one count was recorded for this clonotype. The rearrangement links TRBV12-3 or TRBV12-4 to TRBJ2-5; possibly TRBD1 for D (5 bases). The CDR3 contains 17 residues. V lost 2 bases and J 5 bases, leaving 21 bases between the germline ends. The CDR3 protein is CASSLSSDTTLVETQYF. CDR3 bases: TGTGCCAGCAGTTTAAGCTCGGACACAACTTTAGTCGAGACCCAGTACTTC.

The V and J genes are TRBV7-2 and TRBJ2-1; D tentatively fits TRBD1 or TRBD2 (5 bases each). The germline V gene has CDR1 SGHTA and CDR2 FQGNSA. V dropped 4 bases and J dropped 0 bases, with 10 bases sitting between them. This CDR3 contains 15 residues. CDR3 DNA sequence: TGTGCCAGCAGCTACGCAGGGAGCTCCTACAATGAGCAGTTCTTC. Translation: CASSYAGSSYNEQFF.

This clonotype was seen a few times. The chain recombines TRBV3-1 with TRBJ1-2; no clear D gene. CDR3 length: 12 amino acids. Per germline, CDR1 LGHDT and CDR2 YNNKEL (reference sequence). V was clipped by 10 bases and J by 1 base, with 10 bases between them. Here the CDR3 reads CATRRGNYGYTF. The DNA of the CDR3 is TGTGCCACCAGGCGGGGTAACTATGGCTACACCTTC.

The chain uses TRBV6-1 and TRBJ2-1, with 7 bases that match TRBD1. Gene TRBJ2-7 matches the end of the DNA better, so the J call may be wrong. The CDR3 spans 15 residues. The germline gives CDR1 MNHNS, CDR2 SASEGT. For the CDR3, the DNA is TGTGCCAGCAGGGAGGACAGGAGCTCCTACAATGAGCAGTACTTC. Amino acid sequence: CASREDRSSYNEQYF.

This clonotype has only one observation. V gene TRBV10-2 combines with J gene TRBJ2-7; D is unclear. The CDR3 covers 11 residues. V lost 4 bases, J lost 3 bases, and 4 bases lay in between. The germline V gene has CDR1 WSHSY and CDR2 SAAADI. CDR3 coding DNA: TGCGCCAGCAGTGTTGACTACGAGCAGTACTTC. Amino acid sequence: CASSVDYEQYF.

The rearrangement uses TRBV6-5 and TRBJ2-3; a possible D gene is TRBD2 (6 bases). The end of the DNA fits TRBJ2-7 better, so the J call may be wrong. The CDR3 is made up of 15 amino acids. Germline CDR1 and CDR2: MNHEY and SVGAGI. This CDR3 is CASTSGTCGADTQYF. The CDR3 bases are TGTGCCAGCACTTCGGGGACGTGCGGGGCAGATACGCAGTACTTC.

The gene calls are TRBV6-1 and TRBJ1-1, with 8 positions matching TRBD1. The length of the CDR3 is 17 residues. Germline V CDR1 and CDR2: MNHNS, SASEGT. The V and J ends lost 6 bases and 4 bases, in that order; junction bases with no gene match: 16. The CDR3 spells CASRPSRDRPLGTEAFF. DNA for the CDR3: TGTGCCAGCAGGCCTTCCCGGGACAGGCCTTTGGGCACTGAAGCTTTCTTT.